A single sample is the source of the 6 T cell receptor beta chains below, sequenced in a study of T cell responses to AZD1222 COVID-19 vaccine. Here immunoSEQ multiplex PCR was the method, and the copy in TCRdb shows in-frame clones only, minus some. In the table there are approximately 100,000 clones, just over 90% of which are singletons. The material was peripheral blood, obtained 28 days after the second AZD1222 dose. These TCRs come from an adult who received the AZD1222 COVID-19 vaccine.

The rearrangement joins TRBV7-2 to TRBJ1-2; D is unresolved. The length of the CDR3 is 15 residues. The germline V and J ends were trimmed by 5 bases and 3 bases, with 16 bases remaining between them. Looked up from germline, CDR1 is SGHTA and CDR2 is FQGNSA. The CDR3 region is CASSPTGFGYYGYTF. The DNA for the CDR3 is TGTGCCAGCAGCCCGACCGGGTTCGGTTACTATGGCTACACCTTC.

The rearrangement uses TRBV2 and TRBJ1-2; D uncertain. The germline V and J ends were trimmed by 4 bases and 7 bases, with 10 bases remaining between them. The germline V gene has CDR1 SNHLY and CDR2 FYNNEI. The CDR3 covers 12 residues. The CDR3 sequence: CASSVPPAGYTF. The CDR3 DNA sequence: TGTGCCAGCAGTGTCCCGCCCGCTGGCTACACCTTC.

The chain's CDR3 is CASSLRETRGVTQYF. The CDR3 DNA reads TGTGCCAGCAGCTTGAGGGAGACTAGGGGGGTGACCCAGTACTTC. The genes are TRBV13 and TRBJ2-5, with D possibly being TRBD1 or TRBD2 (6 bases each). The CDR3 has 15 residues. V was cut by 3 bases and J by 7 bases, with 18 bases left in between. CDR1 and CDR2 (germline): PRHDT, FYEKMQ (reference sequence). Full variable domain (rest looked up from reference TRBV13 and TRBJ2-5): AAGVIQSPRHLIKEKRETATLKCYPIPRHDTVYWYQQGPGQDPQFLISFYEKMQSDKGSIPDRFSAQQFSDYHSELNMSSLELGDSALYFCASSLRETRGVTQYFGPGTRLLVL.

V gene TRBV6-5 combines with J gene TRBJ1-5; D gene uncertain. Looked up from germline, CDR1 is MNHEY and CDR2 is SVGAGI. V lost 6 bases to trimming and J lost 5 bases, with 8 bases between them. This CDR3 is 12 amino acids long. The CDR3 spells CASSSQDQPQHF. The CDR3, as DNA: TGTGCCAGCAGCTCCCAGGATCAGCCCCAGCATTTT.

The chain uses TRBV18 and TRBJ1-1; 7 bases line up with TRBD1. V lost 6 bases, J lost 10 bases, and 8 bases stayed unmatched. Germline CDR1 KGHSH, CDR2 LQKENI. The CDR3 totals 12 residues. The DNA of the CDR3 is TGTGCCAGCTCGTCTGACAGGGCCGTAGCTTTCTTT. It codes for CASSSDRAVAFF. Full variable domain (missing parts from reference TRBV18 and TRBJ1-1): NAGVMQNPRHLVRRRGQEARLRCSPMKGHSHVYWYRQLPEEGLKFMVYLQKENIIDESGMPKERFSAEFPKEGPSILRIQQVVRGDSAAYFCASSSDRAVAFFGQGTRLTVV.

The chain couples TRBV9 to TRBJ1-5, with no clear D. The V gene lost 0 bases and the J gene lost 1 base, with 8 bases spanning the gap. Germline CDR1 is SGDLS and CDR2 is YYNGEE. The CDR3 totals 15 residues. This CDR3 is CASSVGLSSNQPQHF. The CDR3 DNA follows: TGTGCCAGCAGCGTAGGGTTGTCAAGCAATCAGCCCCAGCATTTT.